Described below is a single TCR beta chain sequence and its context. What it binds is not known. Time point: newly diagnosed, previously untreated cHL patient sample. Magnetic negative selection served to purify CD4+ T cells out of PBMCs that had been thawed. Comparison PBMCs came from previously untreated, newly diagnosed classical Hodgkin lymphoma patients. This CDR3 comprises 13 residues. The data stem from a study of PD-1 blockade in classical Hodgkin lymphoma. Study results and limitations: The origin of the repertoire differences remains undefined, with disease activity or prior therapy as possible causes.

Clones were sequenced by immunoSEQ multiplex PCR, and TCRdb holds only the in-frame ones, with some missing. The profile shows about 35,000 clones, more than 85% of them singletons. This TCR was sampled from a human donor with classical Hodgkin lymphoma. The V call is TRBV21-1, the J call TRBJ1-5. TRBV21-1 is a known pseudogene. The sample was CD4+ T cells from blood. The CDR3 loop reads CASSKVSNQPQHF. DNA of the CDR3: TGTGCCAGCAGCAAAGTTTCCAATCAGCCCCAGCATTTT.